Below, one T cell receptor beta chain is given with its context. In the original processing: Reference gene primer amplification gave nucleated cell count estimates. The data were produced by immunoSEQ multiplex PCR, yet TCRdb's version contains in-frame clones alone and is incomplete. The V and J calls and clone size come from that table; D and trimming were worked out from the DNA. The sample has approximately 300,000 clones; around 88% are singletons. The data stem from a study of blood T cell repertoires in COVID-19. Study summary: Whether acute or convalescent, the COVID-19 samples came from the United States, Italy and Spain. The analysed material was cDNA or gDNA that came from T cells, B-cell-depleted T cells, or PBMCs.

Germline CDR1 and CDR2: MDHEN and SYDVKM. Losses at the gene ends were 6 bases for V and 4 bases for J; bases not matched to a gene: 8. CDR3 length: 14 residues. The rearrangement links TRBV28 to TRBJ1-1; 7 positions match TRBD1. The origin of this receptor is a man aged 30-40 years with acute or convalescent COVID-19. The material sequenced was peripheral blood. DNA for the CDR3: TGTGCCAGCAGAACAAACAGGGGTATCACTGAAGCTTTCTTT. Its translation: CASRTNRGITEAFF.